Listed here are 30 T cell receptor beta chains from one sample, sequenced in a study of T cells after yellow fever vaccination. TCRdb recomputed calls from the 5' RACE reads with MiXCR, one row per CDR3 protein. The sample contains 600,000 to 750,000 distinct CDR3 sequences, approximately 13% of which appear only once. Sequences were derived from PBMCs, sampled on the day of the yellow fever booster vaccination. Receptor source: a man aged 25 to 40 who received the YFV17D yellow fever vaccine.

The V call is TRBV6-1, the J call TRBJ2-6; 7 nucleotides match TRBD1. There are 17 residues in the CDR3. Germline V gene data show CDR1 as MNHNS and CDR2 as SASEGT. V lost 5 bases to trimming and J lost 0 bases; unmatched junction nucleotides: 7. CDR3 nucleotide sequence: TGTGCCAGCAGTCCCTCCGGGACAGACTCTGGGGCCAACGTCCTGACTTTC. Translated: CASSPSGTDSGANVLTF.

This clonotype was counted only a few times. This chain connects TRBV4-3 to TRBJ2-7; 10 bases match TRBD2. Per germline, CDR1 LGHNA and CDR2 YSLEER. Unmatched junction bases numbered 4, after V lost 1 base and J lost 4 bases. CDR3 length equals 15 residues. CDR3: CASSQVLAGEYEQYF. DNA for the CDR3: TGCGCCAGCAGCCAAGTCCTAGCGGGAGAGTACGAGCAGTACTTC.

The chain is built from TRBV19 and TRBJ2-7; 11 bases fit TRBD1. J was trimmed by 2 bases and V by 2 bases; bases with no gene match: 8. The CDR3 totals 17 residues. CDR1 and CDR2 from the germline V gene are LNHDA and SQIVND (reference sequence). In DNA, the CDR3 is TGTGCCAGTAGTATATCCGGACAGGGGGCGCGGGCCTACGAGCAGTACTTC. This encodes CASSISGQGARAYEQYF.

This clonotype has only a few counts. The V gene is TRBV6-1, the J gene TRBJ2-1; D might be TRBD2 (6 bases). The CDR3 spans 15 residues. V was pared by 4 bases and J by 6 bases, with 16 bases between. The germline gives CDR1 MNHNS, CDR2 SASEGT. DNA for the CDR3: TGTGCCAGCAGTGGCGGGACGGACAATATCAATGAGCAGTTCTTC. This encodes CASSGGTDNINEQFF.

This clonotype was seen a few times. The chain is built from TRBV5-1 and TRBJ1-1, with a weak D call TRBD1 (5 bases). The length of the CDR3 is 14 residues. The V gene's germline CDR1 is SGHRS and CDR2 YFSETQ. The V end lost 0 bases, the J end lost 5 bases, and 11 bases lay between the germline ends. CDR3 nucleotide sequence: TGCGCCAGCAGCTTGGAGTTGGGGGGGACTGAAGCTTTCTTT. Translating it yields CASSLELGGTEAFF.

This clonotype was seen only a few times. The CDR3: CAISGQLGDDEQYF. In DNA form, the CDR3 reads TGTGCCATCAGTGGTCAACTAGGGGACGACGAGCAGTACTTC. V gene TRBV10-3 combines with J gene TRBJ2-7, with D tentatively TRBD1 or TRBD2 (5 bases each). CDR3 length: 14 residues. CDR1 is ENHRY and CDR2 is SYGVKD in the germline V gene. Trimming shortened V by 4 bases and J by 5 bases, and 15 bases separated the two germline ends.

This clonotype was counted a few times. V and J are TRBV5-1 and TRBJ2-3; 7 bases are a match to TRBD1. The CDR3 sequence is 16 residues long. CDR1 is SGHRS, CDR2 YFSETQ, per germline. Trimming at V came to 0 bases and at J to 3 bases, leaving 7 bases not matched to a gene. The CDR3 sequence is CASSLAFDRVTDTQYF. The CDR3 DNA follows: TGCGCCAGCAGCTTGGCCTTTGACAGGGTAACAGATACGCAGTATTTT.

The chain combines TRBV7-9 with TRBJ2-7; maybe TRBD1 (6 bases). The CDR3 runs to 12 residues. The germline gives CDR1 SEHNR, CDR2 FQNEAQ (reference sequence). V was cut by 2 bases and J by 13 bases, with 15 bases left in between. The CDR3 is CASSLLSGVSYF. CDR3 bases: TGTGCCAGCAGCTTATTGTCAGGGGTGAGCTACTTC.

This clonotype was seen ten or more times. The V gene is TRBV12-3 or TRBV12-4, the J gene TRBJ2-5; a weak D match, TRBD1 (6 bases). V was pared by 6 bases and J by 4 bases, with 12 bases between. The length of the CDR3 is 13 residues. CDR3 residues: CASRIGQRETQYF. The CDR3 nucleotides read TGTGCCAGCAGGATAGGACAGCGAGAGACCCAGTACTTC.

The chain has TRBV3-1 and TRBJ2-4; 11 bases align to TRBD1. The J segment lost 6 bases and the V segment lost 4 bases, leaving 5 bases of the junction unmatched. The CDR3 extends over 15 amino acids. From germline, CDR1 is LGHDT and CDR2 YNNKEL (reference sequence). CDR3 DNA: TGTGCCAGCAGCCCGATTGGGACAGGGGGAAACATTCAGTACTTC. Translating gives CASSPIGTGGNIQYF.

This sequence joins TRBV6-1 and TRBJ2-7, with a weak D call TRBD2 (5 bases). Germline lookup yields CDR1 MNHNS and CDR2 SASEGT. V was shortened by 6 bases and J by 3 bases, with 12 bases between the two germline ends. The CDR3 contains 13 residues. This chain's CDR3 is CASSWGDVYEQYF. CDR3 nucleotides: TGTGCCAGCAGCTGGGGAGATGTCTACGAGCAGTACTTC.

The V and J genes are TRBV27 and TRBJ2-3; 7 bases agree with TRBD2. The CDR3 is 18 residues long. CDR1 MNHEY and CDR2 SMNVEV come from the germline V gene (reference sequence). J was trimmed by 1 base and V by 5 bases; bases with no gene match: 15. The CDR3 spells CASSPRPSGNFGTDTQYF. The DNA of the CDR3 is TGTGCCAGCAGTCCACGGCCTAGCGGCAACTTCGGCACAGATACGCAGTATTTT.

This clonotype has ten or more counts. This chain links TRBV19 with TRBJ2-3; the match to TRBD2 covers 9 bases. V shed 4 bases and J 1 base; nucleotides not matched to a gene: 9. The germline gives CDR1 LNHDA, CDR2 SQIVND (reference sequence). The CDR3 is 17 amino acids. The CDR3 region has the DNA TGTGCCAGTAGTAACGATATGACTAGCGGAGGCACAGATACGCAGTATTTT. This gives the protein CASSNDMTSGGTDTQYF.

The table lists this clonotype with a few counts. Written as DNA, the CDR3 is TGCAGTGCTAGGAGGGGTCCAGATACGCAGTATTTT. The encoded protein is CSARRGPDTQYF. The J gene is TRBJ2-3, the V gene TRBV20-1; D may match TRBD1 or TRBD2 (5 bases each). V was pared by 3 bases and J by 4 bases, with 8 bases between. The V gene's germline CDR1 is DFQATT and CDR2 SNEGSKA (reference sequence). The length of the CDR3 is 12 residues.

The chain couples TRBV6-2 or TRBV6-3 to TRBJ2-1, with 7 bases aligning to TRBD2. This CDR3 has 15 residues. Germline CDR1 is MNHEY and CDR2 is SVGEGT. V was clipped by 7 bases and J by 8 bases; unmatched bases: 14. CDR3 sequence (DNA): TGTGCCAGCATCCGGTTTGGCGGGGGTGTCTATGAGCAGTTCTTC. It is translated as CASIRFGGGVYEQFF.

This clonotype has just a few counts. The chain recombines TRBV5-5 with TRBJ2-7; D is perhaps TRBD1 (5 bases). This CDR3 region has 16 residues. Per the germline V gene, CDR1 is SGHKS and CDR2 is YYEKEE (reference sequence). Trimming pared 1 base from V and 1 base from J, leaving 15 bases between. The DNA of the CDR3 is TGTGCCAGCAGCTTGAATTTAATCGACAGATCCTACGAGCAGTACTTC. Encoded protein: CASSLNLIDRSYEQYF.

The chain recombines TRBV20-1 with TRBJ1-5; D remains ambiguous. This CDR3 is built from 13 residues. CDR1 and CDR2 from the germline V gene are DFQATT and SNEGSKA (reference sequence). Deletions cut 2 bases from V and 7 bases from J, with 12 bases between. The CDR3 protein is CSARSTSRQPQHF. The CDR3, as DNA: TGCAGTGCTAGATCAACTTCAAGGCAGCCCCAGCATTTT.

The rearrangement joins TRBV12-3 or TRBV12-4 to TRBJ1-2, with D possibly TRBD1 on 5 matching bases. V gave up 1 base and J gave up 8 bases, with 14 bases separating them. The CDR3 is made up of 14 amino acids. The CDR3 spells CASSLGGDGKGYTF. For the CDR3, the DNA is TGTGCCAGCAGTTTAGGGGGGGACGGGAAGGGCTACACCTTC.

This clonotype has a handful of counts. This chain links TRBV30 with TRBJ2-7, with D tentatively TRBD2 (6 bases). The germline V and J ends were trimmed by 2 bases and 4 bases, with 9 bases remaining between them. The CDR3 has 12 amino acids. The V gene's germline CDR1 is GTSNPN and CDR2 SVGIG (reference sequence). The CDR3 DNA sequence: TGTGCCTGGAGTTATGGGGGGTACGAGCAGTACTTC. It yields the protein CAWSYGGYEQYF.

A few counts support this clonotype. Here the CDR3 DNA reads TGTGCCAGCAGCTTAGGATGGCGGGCCCCCACAGATACGCAGTATTTT. Translating it yields CASSLGWRAPTDTQYF. The chain has TRBV7-8 and TRBJ2-3; the D gene is possibly TRBD2 (5 bases). Germline V CDR1 and CDR2: SGHVS, FQNEAQ. Trimming shortened V by 1 base and J by 2 bases, and 13 bases separated the two germline ends. The CDR3 has 16 residues.

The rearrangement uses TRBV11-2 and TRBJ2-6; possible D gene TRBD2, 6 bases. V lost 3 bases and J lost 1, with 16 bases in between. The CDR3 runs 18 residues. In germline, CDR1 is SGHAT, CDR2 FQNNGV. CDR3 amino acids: CASSFPGQGGSGANVLTF. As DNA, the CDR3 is TGTGCCAGCAGCTTTCCCGGGCAGGGAGGATCTGGGGCCAACGTCCTGACTTTC.

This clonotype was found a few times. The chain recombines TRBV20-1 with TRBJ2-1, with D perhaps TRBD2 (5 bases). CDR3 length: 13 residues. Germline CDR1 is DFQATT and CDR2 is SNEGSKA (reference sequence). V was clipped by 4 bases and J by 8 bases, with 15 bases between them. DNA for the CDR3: TGCAGTGCTAACCGGGATAGTTCTGATGAGCAGTTCTTC. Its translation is CSANRDSSDEQFF.

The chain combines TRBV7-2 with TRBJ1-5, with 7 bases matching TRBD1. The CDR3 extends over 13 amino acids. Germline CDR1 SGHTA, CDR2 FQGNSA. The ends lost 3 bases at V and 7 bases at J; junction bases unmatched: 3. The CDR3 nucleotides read TGTGCCAGCAGCTTGGAGACAGGGCAGCCCCAGCATTTT. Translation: CASSLETGQPQHF.

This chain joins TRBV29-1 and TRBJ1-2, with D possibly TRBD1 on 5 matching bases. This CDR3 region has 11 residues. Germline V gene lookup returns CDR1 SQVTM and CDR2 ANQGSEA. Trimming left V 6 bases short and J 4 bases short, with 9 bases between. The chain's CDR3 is CSVFGAYGYTF. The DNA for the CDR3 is TGCAGCGTGTTCGGGGCCTATGGCTACACCTTC.

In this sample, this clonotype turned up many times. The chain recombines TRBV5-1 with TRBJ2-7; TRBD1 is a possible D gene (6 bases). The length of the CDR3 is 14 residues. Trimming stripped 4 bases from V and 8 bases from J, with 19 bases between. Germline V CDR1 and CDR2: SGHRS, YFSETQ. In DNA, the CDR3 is TGCGCCAGCAGCCCGGACAGCATGGACATGCAGCAGTACTTC. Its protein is CASSPDSMDMQQYF.

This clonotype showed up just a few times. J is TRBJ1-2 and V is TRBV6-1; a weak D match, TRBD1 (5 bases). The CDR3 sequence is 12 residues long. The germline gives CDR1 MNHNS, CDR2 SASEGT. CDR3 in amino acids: CGFGGGYYGYTF. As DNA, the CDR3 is TGTGGATTCGGGGGGGGGTACTATGGCTACACCTTC.

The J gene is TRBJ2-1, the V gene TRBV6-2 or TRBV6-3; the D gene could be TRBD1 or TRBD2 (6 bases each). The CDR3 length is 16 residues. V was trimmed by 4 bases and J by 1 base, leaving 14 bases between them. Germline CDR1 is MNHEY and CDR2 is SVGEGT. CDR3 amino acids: CASSSVGGLSYNEQFF. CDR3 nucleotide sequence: TGTGCCAGCAGTTCGGTCGGGGGCCTATCCTACAATGAGCAGTTCTTC.

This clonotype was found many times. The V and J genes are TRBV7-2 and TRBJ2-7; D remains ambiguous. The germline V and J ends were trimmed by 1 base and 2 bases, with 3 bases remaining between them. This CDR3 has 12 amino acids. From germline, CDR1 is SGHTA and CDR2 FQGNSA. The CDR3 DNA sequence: TGTGCCAGCAGCTTAGTCCCCTACGAGCAGTACTTC. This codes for CASSLVPYEQYF.

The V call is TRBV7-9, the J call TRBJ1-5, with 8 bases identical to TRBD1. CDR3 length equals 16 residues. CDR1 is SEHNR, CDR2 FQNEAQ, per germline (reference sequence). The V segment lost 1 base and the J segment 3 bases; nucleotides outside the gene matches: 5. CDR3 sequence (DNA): TGTGCCAGCAGCTTAGTAGGACAGGGCCACAATCAGCCCCAGCATTTT. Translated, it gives CASSLVGQGHNQPQHF.

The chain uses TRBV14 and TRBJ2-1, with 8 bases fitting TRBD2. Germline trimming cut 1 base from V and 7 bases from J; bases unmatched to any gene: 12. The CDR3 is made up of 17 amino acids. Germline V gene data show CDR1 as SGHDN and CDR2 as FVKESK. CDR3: CASSQGASGLFRNEQFF. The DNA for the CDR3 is TGTGCCAGCAGCCAAGGGGCTAGCGGGCTTTTTAGAAATGAGCAGTTCTTC.